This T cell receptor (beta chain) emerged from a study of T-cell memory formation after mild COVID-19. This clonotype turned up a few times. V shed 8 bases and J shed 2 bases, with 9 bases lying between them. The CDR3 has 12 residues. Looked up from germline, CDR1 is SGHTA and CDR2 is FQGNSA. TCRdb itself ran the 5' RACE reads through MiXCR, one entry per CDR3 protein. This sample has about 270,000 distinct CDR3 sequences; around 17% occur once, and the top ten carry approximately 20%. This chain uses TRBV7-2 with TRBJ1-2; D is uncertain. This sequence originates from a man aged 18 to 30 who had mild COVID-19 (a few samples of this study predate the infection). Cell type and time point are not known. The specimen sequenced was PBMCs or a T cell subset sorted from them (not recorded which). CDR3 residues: CASEVGNYGYTF. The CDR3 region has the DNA TGTGCCAGCGAAGTGGGGAACTATGGCTACACCTTC.